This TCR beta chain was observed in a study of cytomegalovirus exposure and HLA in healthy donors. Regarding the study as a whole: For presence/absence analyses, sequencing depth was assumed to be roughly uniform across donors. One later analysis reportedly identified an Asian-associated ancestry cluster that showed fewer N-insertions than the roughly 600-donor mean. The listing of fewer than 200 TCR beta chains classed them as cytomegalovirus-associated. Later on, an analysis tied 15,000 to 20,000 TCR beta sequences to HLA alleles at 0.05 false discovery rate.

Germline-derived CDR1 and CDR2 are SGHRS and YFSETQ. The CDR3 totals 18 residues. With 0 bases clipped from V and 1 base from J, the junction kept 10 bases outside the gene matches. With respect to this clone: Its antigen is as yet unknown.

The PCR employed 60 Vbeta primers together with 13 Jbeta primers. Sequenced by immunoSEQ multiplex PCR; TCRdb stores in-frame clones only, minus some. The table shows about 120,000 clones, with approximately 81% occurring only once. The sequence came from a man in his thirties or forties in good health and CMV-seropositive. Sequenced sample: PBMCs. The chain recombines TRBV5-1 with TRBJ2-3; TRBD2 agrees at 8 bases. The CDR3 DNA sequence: TGCGCCAGCAGCTTGGGTGTAGCGGGACATAAGGGCACAGATACGCAGTATTTT. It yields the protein CASSLGVAGHKGTDTQYF.